The 17 T cell receptor beta chains below were found in one sample sequenced in a study of T-cell memory formation after mild COVID-19. Each CDR3 protein gets one entry after TCRdb re-called the 5' RACE reads with MiXCR. This table holds 200,000 or so distinct CDR3 sequences, 16% found once. Sequencing was carried out using PBMCs or a T cell subset sorted from them (not recorded which). The receptors here all came from an adult woman who had mild COVID-19 (a few samples of this study predate the infection). Cell type and time point are not known.

J is TRBJ2-7 and V is TRBV5-1; 8 bases agree with TRBD1. V was clipped by 5 bases and J by 0 bases; unmatched bases: 7. CDR1 is SGHRS and CDR2 is YFSETQ in the germline V gene. The CDR3 totals 15 residues. In DNA, the CDR3 is TGCGCCAGCAGTGACAGGGGCGGACTCTCCTACGAGCAGTACTTC. This encodes CASSDRGGLSYEQYF.

This clonotype was found a few times. The rearrangement links TRBV5-1 to TRBJ2-7; TRBD1 aligns across 10 bases. This CDR3 has 15 amino acids. V shed 3 bases, J shed 0 bases, and the junction held 3 bases outside the gene matches. Germline-derived CDR1 and CDR2 are SGHRS and YFSETQ. The CDR3 coding sequence is TGCGCCAGCAGCTACGGACAGGGGGGCTCCTACGAGCAGTACTTC. This translates into CASSYGQGGSYEQYF.

The chain joins TRBV7-9 to TRBJ2-3; D is uncertain. Germline CDR1 and CDR2: SEHNR and FQNEAQ (reference sequence). This CDR3 region has 12 residues. V gave up 5 bases and J gave up 3 bases, with 6 bases separating them. CDR3 nucleotides: TGTGCCAGCAGCACGGAAACAGATACGCAGTATTTT. This encodes CASSTETDTQYF.

The rearrangement uses TRBV5-1 and TRBJ2-3, with D possibly matching TRBD1 (6 bases). The CDR3 spans 15 residues. Deletions cut 1 base from V and 2 bases from J, with 11 bases between. Germline V gene lookup returns CDR1 SGHRS and CDR2 YFSETQ. CDR3 sequence reads: CASSLRGIYTDTQYF. CDR3 DNA: TGCGCCAGCAGCTTGAGGGGGATCTACACAGATACGCAGTATTTT.

This clonotype was recorded a few times. The J gene is TRBJ1-4, the V gene TRBV7-2; D is unclear. The germline gives CDR1 SGHTA, CDR2 FQGNSA. This CDR3 has 13 amino acids. Trimming pared 3 bases from V and 5 bases from J, leaving 7 bases between. The CDR3 DNA reads TGTGCCAGCAGCTTCGCCGGGAATGAAAAACTGTTTTTT. Its protein is CASSFAGNEKLFF.

This clonotype was recorded a few times. The V call is TRBV5-1, the J call TRBJ2-7; D is ambiguous. Trimming pared 4 bases from V and 5 bases from J, leaving 13 bases between. The CDR3 covers 13 residues. The germline V gene has CDR1 SGHRS and CDR2 YFSETQ. The CDR3 DNA reads as TGCGCCAGCAGCCCCCAACCCCGTGACGAGCAGTACTTC. This translates into CASSPQPRDEQYF.

This clonotype was seen more than once but under ten times. The chain joins TRBV18 to TRBJ1-2; D not resolved. Germline V CDR1 and CDR2: KGHSH, LQKENI. CDR3 length: 13 residues. The germline V and J ends were trimmed by 3 bases and 3 bases, with 8 bases remaining between them. CDR3 sequence (DNA): TGTGCCAGCTCACCCGGACTTTACTATGGCTACACCTTC. Encoded protein: CASSPGLYYGYTF.

The genes are TRBV4-3 and TRBJ2-1; a weak D match, TRBD2 (5 bases). Germline CDR1 LGHNA, CDR2 YSLEER. This CDR3 is 14 amino acids long. Trimming left V 1 base short and J 5 bases short, with 9 bases between. CDR3 region: CASSQGTGNNEQFF. The CDR3 nucleotides are TGCGCCAGCAGCCAAGGGACGGGAAACAATGAGCAGTTCTTC.

This clonotype came up a few times. This chain links TRBV29-1 with TRBJ1-2; the match to TRBD1 covers 12 bases. The ends lost 8 bases at V and 0 bases at J; junction bases unmatched: 4. The CDR3 covers 14 residues. CDR1 and CDR2 (germline): SQVTM, ANQGSEA. DNA of the CDR3: TGCAGCCGGGGACAGGGGGCATCTAACTATGGCTACACCTTC. It encodes CSRGQGASNYGYTF.

The chain combines TRBV20-1 with TRBJ2-7; no reliable D call. V lost 0 bases and J lost 5, with 17 bases in between. The length of the CDR3 is 15 residues. CDR1 and CDR2 from the germline V gene are DFQATT and SNEGSKA (reference sequence). The CDR3 loop reads CSARDASLPANEQYF. The CDR3 region has the DNA TGCAGTGCTAGAGATGCTTCTCTCCCGGCTAACGAGCAGTACTTC.

This clonotype has at least ten counts. The chain uses TRBV7-3 and TRBJ2-1; no clear D. V lost 5 bases and J lost 7, with 12 bases in between. The CDR3 totals 13 residues. CDR1 SGHTA and CDR2 FQGTGA come from the germline V gene. The CDR3: CASSPYSGNEQFF. CDR3 coding DNA: TGTGCCAGCAGCCCATACTCTGGTAATGAGCAGTTCTTC.

This clonotype was recorded a few times. The genes are TRBV28 and TRBJ2-1; 8 nucleotides match TRBD2. The germline gives CDR1 MDHEN, CDR2 SYDVKM. With 9 bases clipped from V and 6 bases from J, the junction kept 10 bases outside the gene matches. The length of the CDR3 is 14 residues. The CDR3 loop reads CASSGGGDTNEQFF. CDR3 DNA sequence: TGTGCCAGTTCGGGGGGGGGAGACACCAATGAGCAGTTCTTC.

V and J are TRBV20-1 and TRBJ2-1; D tentatively reads TRBD1 or TRBD2 (5 bases each). Germline lookup yields CDR1 DFQATT and CDR2 SNEGSKA (reference sequence). Trimming left V 0 bases short and J 6 bases short, with 15 bases between. The CDR3 is made up of 15 amino acids. CDR3 sequence reads: CSARDPRARGNEQFF. The CDR3 nucleotides read TGCAGTGCTAGAGACCCGCGGGCTAGGGGCAATGAGCAGTTCTTC.

This chain connects TRBV4-3 to TRBJ1-2, with D unresolved. The CDR3 runs 13 residues. CDR1 and CDR2 (germline): LGHNA, YSLEER. The V gene lost 1 base and the J gene lost 3 bases, with 6 bases spanning the gap. CDR3 bases: TGCGCCAGCAGCCAAGTGGTCTACTATGGCTACACCTTC. This codes for CASSQVVYYGYTF.

This clonotype occurred a few times. The chain uses TRBV4-1 and TRBJ2-7; D tentatively reads TRBD1 or TRBD2 (8 bases each). This CDR3 has 15 amino acids. Germline lookup yields CDR1 MGHRA and CDR2 YSYEKL. Trimming cost V 4 bases and J 7 bases, with 20 bases left between them. CDR3 residues: CASSPGGQGAKEQYF. CDR3 nucleotide sequence: TGCGCCAGCAGCCCGGGAGGGCAGGGGGCGAAGGAGCAGTACTTC.

The chain carries TRBV12-3 or TRBV12-4 and TRBJ1-3; the match to TRBD1 covers 7 bases. V shed 6 bases and J 2 bases; nucleotides not matched to a gene: 4. The CDR3 length is 14 residues. CDR3 in amino acids: CASSYRGPGNTIYF. The DNA of the CDR3 is TGTGCCAGCAGCTACAGGGGACCTGGAAACACCATATATTTT.

A few counts support this clonotype. The chain combines TRBV27 with TRBJ2-1; D might be TRBD1 (6 bases). CDR1 and CDR2 from the germline V gene are MNHEY and SMNVEV (reference sequence). This CDR3 region has 14 residues. Trimming shortened V by 6 bases and J by 9 bases, and 18 bases separated the two germline ends. The CDR3 DNA reads TGTGCCAGCAGGGGGTTACAGGGAGACAGTGAGCAGTTCTTC. This codes for CASRGLQGDSEQFF.